A selection of T cell receptor beta chains follows, all from one sample in a study of tumor-infiltrating lymphocytes in primary liver carcinoma. TCRdb itself ran the multiplex PCR reads through MiXCR, one entry per CDR3 protein. The data hold about 210,000 distinct CDR3 sequences, with approximately 65% observed a single time. Sequencing input: peripheral blood. The receptors come from a woman aged 55-70 years with primary liver carcinoma and hepatitis B virus infection. The CDR3 runs from the conserved cysteine through the conserved F or W. The order of the fields is CDR3 DNA, CDR3 protein, V gene, J gene, D gene, clone size. A D gene is named only where the DNA matches it firmly. Part of the rows lack a size; the others show once, few, many or a class for expanded clones.

TGTGCCGGTAGCTACGGGACAGAGTACAATGAGCAGTTCTTC	CAGSYGTEYNEQFF	TRBV5-6	TRBJ2-1	TRBD1	-
TGTGCCAGCAGTTACGGGGTAATGGCCACTGAAGCTTTCTTT	CASSYGVMATEAFF	TRBV6-5	TRBJ1-1	-	many
TGTGTCAGCAGCTGGTGGACTAGCGGGTTAGAAAATGAGCGGTTCTTC	CVSSWWTSGLENERFF	TRBV11-2	TRBJ2-1	TRBD2	-
TGTGCCAGCAGGCCTCACCGGCGGGAAGCCTACGAGCAGTACTTC	CASRPHRREAYEQYF	TRBV7-9	TRBJ2-7	-	once
TGTACCAGCAGCTTGACTAGCGGGAGTGCAAATGAGCAGTTCTTC	CTSSLTSGSANEQFF	TRBV7-9	TRBJ2-1	TRBD2	once
TGCGCCAGCAGCCGTCTCCCGGACCGACTAGCGGCTAGCACAGATACTCAGTATTTT	CASSRLPDRLAASTDTQYF	TRBV4-1	TRBJ2-3	TRBD2	-
TGTGCCAGCAGACAAGAGTCCCCTAGCGGGGGGGTAGGGCCAGGGAACATTCAGTACTTC	CASRQESPSGGVGPGNIQYF	TRBV4-2	TRBJ2-4	TRBD2	few
TGTGCCAGCAGCCTCTCGGATAGCGACTACAACGAGCAGTTCTTC	CASSLSDSDYNEQFF	TRBV11-2	TRBJ2-1	-	-
TGTGCCAGCAGTGAAGCGACAGGGGGCACAGATACGCAGTATTTT	CASSEATGGTDTQYF	TRBV6-1	TRBJ2-3	TRBD1	medium-sized
TGTGCCTGGAGTCTCGGCAATCAGCCCCAGCATTTT	CAWSLGNQPQHF	TRBV30	TRBJ1-5	-	few
TGTGCCAGCAGCGAACGGGCGATGGGGACGGGAAACACCATATATTTT	CASSERAMGTGNTIYF	TRBV6-1	TRBJ1-3	-	-
TGTGCCAGCAGTCAAACCTGCAGGGGAGTTTTTGAAAAACTGTTTTTT	CASSQTCRGVFEKLFF	TRBV6-1	TRBJ1-4	-	-
TGTGCCATCAGCCTCGGGGGGGCCGATCCCACAGATACGCAGTGTTTT	CAISLGGADPTDTQCF	TRBV11-3	TRBJ2-3	TRBD2	-
TGTACCAGCAGCTATGGAGGATCGTCCGTAGGCGAGCAGTACTTC	CTSSYGGSSVGEQYF	TRBV13	TRBJ2-7	-	-
TGTGCCAGCAGTTTAGGTACGGGAGGTGGCTACGAGCAGTACTTC	CASSLGTGGGYEQYF	TRBV11-2	TRBJ2-7	TRBD2	-